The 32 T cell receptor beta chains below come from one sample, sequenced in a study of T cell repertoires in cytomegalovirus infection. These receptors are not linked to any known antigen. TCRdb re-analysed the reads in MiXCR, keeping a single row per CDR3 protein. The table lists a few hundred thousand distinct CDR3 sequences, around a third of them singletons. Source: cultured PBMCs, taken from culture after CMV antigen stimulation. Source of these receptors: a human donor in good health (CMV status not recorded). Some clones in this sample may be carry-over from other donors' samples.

The CDR3 DNA reads TGTGCCAGCGGGAGACTAGCGTCGTCGGATACGCAGTATTTT. Protein product: CASGRLASSDTQYF. This chain links TRBV7-9 with TRBJ2-3, with 8 nucleotides matching TRBD2. Per germline, CDR1 SEHNR and CDR2 FQNEAQ (reference sequence). The V segment lost 8 bases and the J segment 6 bases; nucleotides outside the gene matches: 10. The CDR3 runs to 14 residues. Drawing the rest from reference TRBV7-9 and TRBJ2-3, the complete variable domain is DTGVSQNPRHKITKRGQNVTFRCDPISEHNRLYWYRQTLGQGPEFLTYFQNEAQLEKSRLLSDRFSAERPKGSFSTLEIQRTEQGDSAMYLCASGRLASSDTQYFGPGTRLTVL.

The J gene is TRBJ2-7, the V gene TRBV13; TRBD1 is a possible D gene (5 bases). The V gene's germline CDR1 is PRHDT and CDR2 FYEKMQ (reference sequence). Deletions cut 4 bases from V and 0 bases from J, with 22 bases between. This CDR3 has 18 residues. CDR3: CASSSRSIGQVSSYEQYV. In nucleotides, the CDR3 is TGTGCCAGCAGCTCTAGGTCCATAGGACAAGTAAGCTCCTACGAGCAGTACGTC.

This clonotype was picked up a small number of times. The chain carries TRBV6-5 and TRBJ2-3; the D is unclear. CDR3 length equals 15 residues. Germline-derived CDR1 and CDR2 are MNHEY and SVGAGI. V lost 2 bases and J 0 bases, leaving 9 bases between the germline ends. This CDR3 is CASSYQPTSTDTQYF. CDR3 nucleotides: TGTGCCAGCAGTTACCAGCCTACCAGCACAGATACGCAGTATTTT.

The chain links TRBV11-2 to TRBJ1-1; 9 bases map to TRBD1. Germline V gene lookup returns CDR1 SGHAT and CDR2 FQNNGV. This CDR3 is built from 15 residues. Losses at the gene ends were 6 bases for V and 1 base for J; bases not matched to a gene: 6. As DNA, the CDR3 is TGTGCCAGCAGTATACAGGGGGCGTCGAACACTGAAGCTTTCTTT. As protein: CASSIQGASNTEAFF.

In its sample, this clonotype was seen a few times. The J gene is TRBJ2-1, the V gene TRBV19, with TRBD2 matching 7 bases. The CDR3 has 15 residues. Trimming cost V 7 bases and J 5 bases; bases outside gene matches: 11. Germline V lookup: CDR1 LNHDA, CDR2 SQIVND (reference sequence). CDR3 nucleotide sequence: TGTGCCAGTACGAGACTAGCAGGCTTTGACAATGAGCAGTTCTTC. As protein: CASTRLAGFDNEQFF.

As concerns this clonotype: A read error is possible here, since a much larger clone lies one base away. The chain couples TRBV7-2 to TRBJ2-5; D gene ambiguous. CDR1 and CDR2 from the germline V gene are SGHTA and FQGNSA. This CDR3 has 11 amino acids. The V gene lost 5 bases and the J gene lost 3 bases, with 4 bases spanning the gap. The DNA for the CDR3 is TGTGCCAGCAGCATAGAAGAGACCCAGTACTTC. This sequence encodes CASSIEETQYF.

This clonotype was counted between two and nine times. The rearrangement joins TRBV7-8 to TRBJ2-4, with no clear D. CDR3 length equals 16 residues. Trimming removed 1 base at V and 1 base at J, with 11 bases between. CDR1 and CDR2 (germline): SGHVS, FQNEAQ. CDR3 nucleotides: TGTGCCAGCAGCTTAGGTCCCCCCACTGCCAAAAACATTCAGTACTTC. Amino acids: CASSLGPPTAKNIQYF.

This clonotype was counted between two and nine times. CDR3 sequence (DNA): TGTGCTTCAAGAGAACAGGGCGCCGGGGAGCTGTTTTTT. Its protein product is CASREQGAGELFF. The chain employs TRBV19 and TRBJ2-2; D might be TRBD1 (6 bases). The CDR3 has 13 amino acids. Per germline, CDR1 LNHDA and CDR2 SQIVND (reference sequence).

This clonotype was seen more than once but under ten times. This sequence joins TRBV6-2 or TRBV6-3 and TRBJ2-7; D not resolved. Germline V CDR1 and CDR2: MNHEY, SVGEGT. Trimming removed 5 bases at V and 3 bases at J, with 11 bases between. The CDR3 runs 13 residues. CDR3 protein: CASSPPWVYEQYF. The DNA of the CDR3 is TGTGCCAGCAGTCCCCCATGGGTCTACGAGCAGTACTTC.

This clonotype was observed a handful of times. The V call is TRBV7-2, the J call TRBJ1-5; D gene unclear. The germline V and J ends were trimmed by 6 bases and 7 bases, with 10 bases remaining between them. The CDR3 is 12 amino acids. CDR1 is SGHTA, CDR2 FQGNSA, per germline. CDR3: CASSSGFQPQHF. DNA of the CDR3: TGTGCCAGCAGTTCCGGGTTCCAGCCCCAGCATTTT. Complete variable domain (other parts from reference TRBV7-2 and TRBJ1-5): GAGVSQSPSNKVTEKGKDVELRCDPISGHTALYWYRQSLGQGLEFLIYFQGNSAPDKSGLPSDRFSAERTGGSVSTLTIQRTQQEDSAVYLCASSSGFQPQHFGDGTRLSIL.

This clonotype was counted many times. CDR3: CASSLGTGALRETQYF. The CDR3 bases are TGTGCCAGCAGCTTGGGGACAGGGGCCTTAAGGGAGACCCAGTACTTC. The V call is TRBV7-2, the J call TRBJ2-5; 10 bases are shared with TRBD1. Germline loops: CDR1 SGHTA, CDR2 FQGNSA. The length of the CDR3 is 16 residues. Trimming cost V 3 bases and J 5 bases; bases outside gene matches: 9.

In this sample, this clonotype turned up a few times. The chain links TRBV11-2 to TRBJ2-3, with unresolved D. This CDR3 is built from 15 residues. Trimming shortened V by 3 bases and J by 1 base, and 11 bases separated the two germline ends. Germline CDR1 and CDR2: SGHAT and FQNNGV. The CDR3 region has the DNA TGTGCCAGCAGCTTGGGTGGGTTTGGCACAGATACGCAGTATTTT. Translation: CASSLGGFGTDTQYF.

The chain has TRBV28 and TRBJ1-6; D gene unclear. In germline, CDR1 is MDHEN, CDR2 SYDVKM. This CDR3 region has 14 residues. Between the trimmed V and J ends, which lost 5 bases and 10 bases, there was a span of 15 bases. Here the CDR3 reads CASSPHTIPSPLHF. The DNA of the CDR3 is TGTGCCAGCAGTCCCCACACAATTCCGTCACCCCTCCACTTT.

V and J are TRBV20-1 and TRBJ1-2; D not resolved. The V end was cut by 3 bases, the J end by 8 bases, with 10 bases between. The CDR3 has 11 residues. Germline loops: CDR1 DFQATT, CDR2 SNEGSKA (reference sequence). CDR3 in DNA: TGCAGTGCTAGCTTACTCGGGGGCTACACCTTC. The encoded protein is CSASLLGGYTF.

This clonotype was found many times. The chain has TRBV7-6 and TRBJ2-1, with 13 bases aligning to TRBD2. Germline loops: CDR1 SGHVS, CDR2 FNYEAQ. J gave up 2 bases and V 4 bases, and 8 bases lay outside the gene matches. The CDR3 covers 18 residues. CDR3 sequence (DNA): TGTGCCAGCAGCTACCGGACTAGCGGGAGTGCTGCCTACAATGAGCAGTTCTTC. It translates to CASSYRTSGSAAYNEQFF.

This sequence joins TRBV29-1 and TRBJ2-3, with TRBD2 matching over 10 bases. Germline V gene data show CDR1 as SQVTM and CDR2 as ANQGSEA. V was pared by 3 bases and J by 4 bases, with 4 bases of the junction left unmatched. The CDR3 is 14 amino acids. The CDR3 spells CSVEVAGGADTQYF. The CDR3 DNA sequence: TGCAGCGTTGAGGTAGCGGGAGGAGCAGATACGCAGTATTTT.

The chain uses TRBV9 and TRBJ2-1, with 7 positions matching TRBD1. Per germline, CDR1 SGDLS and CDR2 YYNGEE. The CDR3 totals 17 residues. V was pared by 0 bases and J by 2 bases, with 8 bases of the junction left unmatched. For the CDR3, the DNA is TGTGCCAGCAGCGTAGAGGTGGGGGACAGAGCCTACAATGAGCAGTTCTTC. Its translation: CASSVEVGDRAYNEQFF. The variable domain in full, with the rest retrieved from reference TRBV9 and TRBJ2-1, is DSGVTQTPKHLITATGQRVTLRCSPRSGDLSVYWYQQSLDQGLQFLIQYYNGEERAKGNILERFSAQQFPDLHSELNLSSLELGDSALYFCASSVEVGDRAYNEQFFGPGTRLTVL.

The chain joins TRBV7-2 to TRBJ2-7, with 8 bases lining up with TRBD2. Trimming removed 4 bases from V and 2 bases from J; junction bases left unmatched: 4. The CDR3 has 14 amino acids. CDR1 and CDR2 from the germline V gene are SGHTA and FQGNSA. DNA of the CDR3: TGTGCCAGCAGCTCAAGTAGCGGGGCCTACGAGCAGTACTTC. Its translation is CASSSSSGAYEQYF.

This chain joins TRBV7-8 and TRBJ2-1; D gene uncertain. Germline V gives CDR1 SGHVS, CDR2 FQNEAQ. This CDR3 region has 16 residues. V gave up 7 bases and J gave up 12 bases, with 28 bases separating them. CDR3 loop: CASINRRRLTMKGQFF. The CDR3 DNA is TGTGCCAGCATCAACCGCCGGCGGCTAACCATGAAAGGGCAGTTCTTC.

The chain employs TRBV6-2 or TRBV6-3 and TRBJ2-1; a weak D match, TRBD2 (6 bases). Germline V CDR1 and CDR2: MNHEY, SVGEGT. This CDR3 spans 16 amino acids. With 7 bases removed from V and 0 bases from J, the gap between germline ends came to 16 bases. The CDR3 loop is CASTESLAPSYNEQFF. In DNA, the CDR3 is TGTGCCAGCACAGAATCCCTAGCGCCCTCCTACAATGAGCAGTTCTTC.

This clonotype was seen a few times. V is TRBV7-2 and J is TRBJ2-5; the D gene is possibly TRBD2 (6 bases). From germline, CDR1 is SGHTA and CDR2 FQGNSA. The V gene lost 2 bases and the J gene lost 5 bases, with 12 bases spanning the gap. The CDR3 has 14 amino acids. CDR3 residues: CASSLFRERETQYF. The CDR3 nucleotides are TGTGCCAGCAGCTTATTTCGGGAGAGGGAGACCCAGTACTTC.

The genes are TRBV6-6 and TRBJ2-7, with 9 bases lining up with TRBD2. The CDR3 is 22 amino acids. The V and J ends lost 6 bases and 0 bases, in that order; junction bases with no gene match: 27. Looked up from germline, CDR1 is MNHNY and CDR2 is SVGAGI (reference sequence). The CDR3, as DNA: TGTGCCAGCAGCCCCGTTGAGATAGCGGGAGCCCAGTCCCCTTTTAGCTCCTACGAGCAGTACTTC. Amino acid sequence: CASSPVEIAGAQSPFSSYEQYF.

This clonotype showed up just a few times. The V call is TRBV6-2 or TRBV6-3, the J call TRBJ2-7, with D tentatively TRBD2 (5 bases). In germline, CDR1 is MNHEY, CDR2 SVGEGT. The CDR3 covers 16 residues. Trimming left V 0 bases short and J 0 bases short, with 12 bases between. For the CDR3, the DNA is TGTGCCAGCAGTTACTCGAGAGGGTCCGTCTCCTACGAGCAGTACTTC. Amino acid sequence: CASSYSRGSVSYEQYF.

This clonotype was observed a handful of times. The CDR3 protein is CASGSWTGGANVLTF. The CDR3 nucleotides read TGTGCTAGTGGTTCATGGACTGGTGGGGCCAACGTCCTGACTTTC. V is TRBV12-5 and J is TRBJ2-6; possibly TRBD2 for D (5 bases). V lost 4 bases and J lost 3, with 10 bases in between. Germline-derived CDR1 and CDR2 are LGHNT and FRNRAP. The CDR3 is made up of 15 amino acids.

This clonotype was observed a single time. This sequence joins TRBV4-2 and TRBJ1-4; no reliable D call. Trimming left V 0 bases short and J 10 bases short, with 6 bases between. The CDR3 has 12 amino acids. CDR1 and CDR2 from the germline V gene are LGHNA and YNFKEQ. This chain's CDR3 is CASSQEPLKLFF. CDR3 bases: TGTGCCAGCAGCCAAGAACCTTTAAAACTGTTTTTT.

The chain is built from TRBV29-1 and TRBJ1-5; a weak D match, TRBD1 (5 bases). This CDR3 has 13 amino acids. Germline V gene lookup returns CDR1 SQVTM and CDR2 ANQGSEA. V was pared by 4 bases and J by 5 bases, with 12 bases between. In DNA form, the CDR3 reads TGCAGCGTTGGGCAGGGTGGGGATCAGCCCCAGCATTTT. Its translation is CSVGQGGDQPQHF.

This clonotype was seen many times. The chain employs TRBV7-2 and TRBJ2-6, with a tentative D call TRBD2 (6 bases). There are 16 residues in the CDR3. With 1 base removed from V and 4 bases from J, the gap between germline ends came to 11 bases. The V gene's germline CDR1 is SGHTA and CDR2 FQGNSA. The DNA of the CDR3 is TGTGCCAGCAGCTTAGACGGGGGTTCCGGGGCCAACGTCCTGACTTTC. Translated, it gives CASSLDGGSGANVLTF.

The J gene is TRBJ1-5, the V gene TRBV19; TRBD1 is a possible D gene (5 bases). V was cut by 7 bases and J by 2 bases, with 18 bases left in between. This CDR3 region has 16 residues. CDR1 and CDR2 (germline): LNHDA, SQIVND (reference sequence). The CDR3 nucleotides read TGTGCCAGTACCATAAGGGGTTATGGCGGCAATCAGCCCCAGCATTTT. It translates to CASTIRGYGGNQPQHF.

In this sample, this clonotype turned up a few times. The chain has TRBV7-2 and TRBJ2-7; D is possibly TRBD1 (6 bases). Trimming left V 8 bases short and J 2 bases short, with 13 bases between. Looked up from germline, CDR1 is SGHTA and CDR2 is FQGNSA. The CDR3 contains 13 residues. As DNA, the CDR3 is TGTGCCAGCGGCACAGGGATCCCCTACGAGCAGTACTTC. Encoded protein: CASGTGIPYEQYF.

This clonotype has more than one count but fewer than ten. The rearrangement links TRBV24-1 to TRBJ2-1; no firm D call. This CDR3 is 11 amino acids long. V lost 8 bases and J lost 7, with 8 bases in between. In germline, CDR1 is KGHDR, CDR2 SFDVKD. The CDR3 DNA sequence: TGTGCCACCATTCTTGGGAATGAGCAGTTCTTC. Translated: CATILGNEQFF.

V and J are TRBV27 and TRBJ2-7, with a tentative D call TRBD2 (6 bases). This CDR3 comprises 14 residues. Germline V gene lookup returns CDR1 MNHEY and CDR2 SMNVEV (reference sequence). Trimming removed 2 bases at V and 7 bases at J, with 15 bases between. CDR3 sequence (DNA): TGTGCCAGCAGTTTAGTCGGAGGAGGAGGGGAGCAGTACTTC. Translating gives CASSLVGGGGEQYF.

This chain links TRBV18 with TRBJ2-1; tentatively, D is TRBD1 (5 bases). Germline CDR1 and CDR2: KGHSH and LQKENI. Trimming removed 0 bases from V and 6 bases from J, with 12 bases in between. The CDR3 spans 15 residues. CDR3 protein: CASSPPARVVNEQFF. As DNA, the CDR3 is TGTGCCAGCTCACCACCAGCCAGGGTTGTCAATGAGCAGTTCTTC.